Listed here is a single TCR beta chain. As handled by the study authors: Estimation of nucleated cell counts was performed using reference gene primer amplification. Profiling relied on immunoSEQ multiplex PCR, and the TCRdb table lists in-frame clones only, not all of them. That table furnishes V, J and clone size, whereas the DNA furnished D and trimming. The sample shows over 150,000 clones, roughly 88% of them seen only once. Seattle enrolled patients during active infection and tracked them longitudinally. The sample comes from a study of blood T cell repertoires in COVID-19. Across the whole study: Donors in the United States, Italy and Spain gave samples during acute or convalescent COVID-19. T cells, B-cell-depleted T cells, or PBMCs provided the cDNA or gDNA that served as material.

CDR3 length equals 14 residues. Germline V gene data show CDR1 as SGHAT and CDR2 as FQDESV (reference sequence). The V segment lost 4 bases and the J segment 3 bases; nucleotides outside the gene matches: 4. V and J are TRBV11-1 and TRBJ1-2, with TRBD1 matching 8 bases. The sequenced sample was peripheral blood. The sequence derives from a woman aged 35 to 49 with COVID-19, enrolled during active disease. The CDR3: CASSSRGRDYGYTF. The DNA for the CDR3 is TGTGCCAGCAGCTCCAGGGGGCGAGACTATGGCTACACCTTC.